This TCR beta chain was sequenced in a study of tumor-infiltrating lymphocytes in glioblastoma multiforme. Study-wide points: Clone frequencies may be distorted by unequal TCR transcripts per cell.

On this clonotype itself: Its antigen remains unidentified. A read error may account for a junction end that differs from germline.

Multiple V-beta primers and a C-beta primer amplified TCRB from RNA. Unique molecular identifiers were not described for the libraries. TCRdb re-analysed the multiplex PCR reads in MiXCR, keeping a single row per CDR3 protein. This repertoire shows about 11,000 distinct CDR3 sequences, approximately 75% found once; its top ten account for 40%. CDR3 size: 12 residues. Germline CDR1 reads KGHDR; CDR2 reads SFDVKD. The sequenced sample was brain tumor tissue. The chain combines TRBV24-1 with TRBJ1-2; unclear D gene. The sequence derives from a male donor with glioblastoma. The CDR3 region has the DNA TGTGCCACCTGTGATTCCTCAGAGGGTTACACCTTC. This encodes CATCDSSEGYTF.